A selection of T cell receptor beta chains follows, all from one sample in a study of blood T cells in healthy people across ages. TCRdb reprocessed the 5' RACE reads with MiXCR, giving one entry per CDR3 protein. The data show over 1.5 million distinct CDR3 sequences, with approximately 50% seen just once and 2.1% held by the top ten. Sequenced sample: blood. The receptors were gathered from a woman between 40 and 50 years old in good health. The CDR3 runs from the conserved cysteine through the conserved F or W. D genes are given only for firm matches. Clone size is given for some rows only: seen once, a few or many times, or a class if the clone is expanded.

>TRBJ2-4|few|TRBV6-2/TRBV6-3|-
CASSSERENIQYF
TGTGCCAGCAGTTCCGAACGAGAAAACATTCAGTACTTC
>TRBJ2-3|-|TRBV27|-
CASSIAGTGGTQYF
TGTGCCAGCAGTATCGCAGGGACTGGAGGTACGCAGTATTTT
>TRBJ2-5|few|TRBV12-5|-
CASGQGGRETQYF
TGTGCTAGTGGACAGGGCGGAAGAGAGACCCAGTACTTC
>TRBJ1-5|-|TRBV6-6|TRBD1
CASGDRGGQPQHF
TGTGCCAGCGGGGACAGGGGAGGTCAGCCCCAGCATTTT
>TRBJ2-3|many|TRBV9|-
CASSRGQSTDTQYF
TGTGCCAGCAGCCGCGGACAGAGCACAGATACGCAGTATTTT
>TRBJ2-4|-|TRBV4-3|-
CASSQDVRGSNIQYF
TGCGCCAGCAGCCAAGATGTAAGGGGTTCGAACATTCAGTACTTC
>TRBJ2-5|-|TRBV2|-
CASSEETGPGETQYF
TGTGCCAGCAGTGAAGAAACAGGGCCAGGAGAGACCCAGTACTTC
>TRBJ2-1|-|TRBV27|-
CASSSRGGEQFF
TGTGCCAGCAGTTCGAGGGGGGGCGAGCAGTTCTTC
>TRBJ2-3|many|TRBV28|-
CASSLTRADTQYF
TGTGCCAGCAGTCTGACACGAGCAGATACGCAGTATTTT
>TRBJ1-5|-|TRBV28|TRBD1
CASVGTGANQPQHF
TGTGCCAGCGTAGGGACAGGGGCTAATCAGCCCCAGCATTTT
>TRBJ2-1|many|TRBV5-1|TRBD2
CASSLAAGGINEQFF
TGCGCCAGCAGCTTGGCGGCGGGGGGGATCAATGAGCAGTTCTTC
>TRBJ2-1|-|TRBV5-6|-
CASSPGEHPMKWRQFF
TGTGCCAGCAGTCCCGGGGAGCACCCCATGAAGTGGAGGCAGTTCTTC
>TRBJ1-4|-|TRBV4-2|-
CASSQDGSGVEKLFF
TGTGCCAGCAGCCAAGACGGGTCAGGGGTCGAAAAACTGTTTTTT
>TRBJ2-5|-|TRBV6-6|TRBD1
CAGSYSQGSQETQYF
TGTGCCGGCAGTTACTCACAGGGGAGCCAAGAGACCCAGTACTTC
>TRBJ2-6|few|TRBV28|TRBD1
CASSSFGQGVSNVLTF
TGTGCCAGCAGTTCCTTTGGACAGGGAGTCTCCAACGTCCTGACTTTC
>TRBJ2-5|-|TRBV11-2|-
CASSLDSFTEDQETQYF
TGTGCCAGCAGCTTAGATTCCTTTACAGAGGATCAAGAGACCCAGTACTTC
>TRBJ1-1|-|TRBV5-1|TRBD1
CASSLANRGNTEAFF
TGCGCCAGCAGCCTTGCCAACAGGGGGAACACTGAAGCTTTCTTT
>TRBJ2-1|-|TRBV20-1|TRBD2
CSASVRGGLEQFF
TGCAGTGCCTCGGTGCGGGGGGGGCTTGAGCAGTTCTTC
>TRBJ1-6|few|TRBV4-3|-
CASSQESVDSPLHF
TGCGCCAGCAGCCAAGAGTCTGTTGATTCACCCCTCCACTTT
>TRBJ2-1|-|TRBV9|-
CASSVEGTSAQETQFF
TGTGCCAGCAGCGTAGAGGGGACGAGCGCCCAAGAGACCCAGTTCTTC
>TRBJ1-2|few|TRBV29-1|TRBD1
CSVLTGSFDGYTF
TGCAGCGTCCTGACAGGGAGTTTTGATGGCTACACCTTC
>TRBJ2-4|few|TRBV20-1|-
CSANIQNIQYF
TGCAGTGCTAATATCCAAAACATTCAGTACTTC
>TRBJ1-6|-|TRBV7-2|TRBD1
CASSARDREGDYNSPLHF
TGTGCCAGCAGCGCCCGGGACAGGGAGGGAGATTATAATTCACCCCTCCACTTT
>TRBJ1-1|-|TRBV13|-
CASSLDITGGVEAFF
TGTGCCAGCAGCTTAGATATTACGGGCGGCGTTGAAGCTTTCTTT
>TRBJ2-5|-|TRBV20-1|TRBD2
CSASGTGTSGTEETQYF
TGCAGTGCTAGCGGGACCGGGACTAGCGGGACCGAAGAGACCCAGTACTTC
>TRBJ1-2|-|TRBV6-6|TRBD1
CASSYRRDSVNYGYTF
TGTGCCAGCAGTTACCGTCGGGACAGCGTAAACTATGGCTACACCTTC
>TRBJ2-5|few|TRBV4-1|TRBD2
CASSQAGTSGGYQETQYF
TGCGCCAGCAGCCAAGCCGGGACTAGCGGGGGCTATCAAGAGACCCAGTACTTC
>TRBJ2-3|-|TRBV20-1|TRBD2
CSASALADRTDTQYF
TGCAGTGCTAGTGCCCTAGCGGACCGCACAGATACGCAGTATTTT
>TRBJ1-2|-|TRBV18|-
CASSPVSGDSMNGYTF
TGTGCCAGCTCACCAGTGAGTGGAGACAGTATGAATGGCTACACCTTC
>TRBJ2-7|few|TRBV6-5|-
CASSYRPGSYEQYF
TGTGCCAGCAGTTACCGACCGGGGTCCTACGAGCAGTACTTC
>TRBJ2-7|-|TRBV21-1|-
CASSGRTGSQISEQYF
TGTGCCAGCAGCGGAAGGACAGGGTCTCAAATTTCCGAGCAGTACTTC
>TRBJ1-3|-|TRBV4-2|-
CASTEGGAQGGNTIYF
TGTGCCAGCACCGAAGGAGGGGCACAGGGAGGAAACACCATATATTTT
>TRBJ2-1|many|TRBV6-4|TRBD2
CASSSSGGSNEQFF
TGTGCCAGCAGTTCTAGCGGGGGTTCCAATGAGCAGTTCTTC
>TRBJ2-5|-|TRBV29-1|-
CSVESKEETQYF
TGCAGCGTTGAAAGCAAGGAAGAGACCCAGTACTTC
>TRBJ2-7|few|TRBV28|-
CAISRGDEQYF
TGTGCCATCTCTCGGGGAGACGAGCAGTACTTC
>TRBJ1-1|few|TRBV4-3|-
CASSFIQPGGFTEAFF
TGCGCCAGCAGCTTCATTCAACCCGGGGGGTTCACTGAAGCTTTCTTT
>TRBJ1-1|-|TRBV20-1|TRBD1
CSALEQGAITEAFF
TGCAGTGCTTTAGAACAGGGGGCTATCACTGAAGCTTTCTTT
>TRBJ2-5|many|TRBV7-9|TRBD1
CASSHLVGQKETQYF
TGTGCCAGCAGCCACCTGGTGGGACAGAAAGAGACCCAGTACTTC
>TRBJ2-5|-|TRBV7-2|-
CASSRNRDTSSPQYF
TGTGCCAGCAGCCGAAACCGGGACACCTCGTCTCCCCAGTACTTC
>TRBJ1-3|-|TRBV5-1|-
CASREGASGNTIYF
TGCGCCAGCAGAGAAGGGGCTTCTGGAAACACCATATATTTT
>TRBJ2-6|few|TRBV28|TRBD1
CASSPIIPGQISGANVLTF
TGTGCCAGCAGCCCCATAATACCGGGACAGATCTCTGGGGCCAACGTCCTGACTTTC